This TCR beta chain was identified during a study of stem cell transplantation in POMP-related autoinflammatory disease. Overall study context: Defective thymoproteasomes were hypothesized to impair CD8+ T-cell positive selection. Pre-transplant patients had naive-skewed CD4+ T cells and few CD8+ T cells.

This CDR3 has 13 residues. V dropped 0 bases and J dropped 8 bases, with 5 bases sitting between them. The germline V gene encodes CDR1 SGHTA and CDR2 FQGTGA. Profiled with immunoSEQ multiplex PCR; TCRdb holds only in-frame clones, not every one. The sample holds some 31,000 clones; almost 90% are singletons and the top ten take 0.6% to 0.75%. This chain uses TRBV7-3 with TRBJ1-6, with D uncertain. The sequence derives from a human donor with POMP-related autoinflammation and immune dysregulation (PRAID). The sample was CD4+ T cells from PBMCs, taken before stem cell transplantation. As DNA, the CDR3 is TGTGCCAGCAGCTTAACTCCGGATTCACCCCTCCACTTT. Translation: CASSLTPDSPLHF. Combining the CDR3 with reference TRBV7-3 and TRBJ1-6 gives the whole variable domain GAGVSQTPSNKVTEKGKYVELRCDPISGHTALYWYRQSLGQGPEFLIYFQGTGAADDSGLPNDRFFAVRPEGSVSTLKIQRTERGDSAVYLCASSLTPDSPLHFGNGTRLTVT.